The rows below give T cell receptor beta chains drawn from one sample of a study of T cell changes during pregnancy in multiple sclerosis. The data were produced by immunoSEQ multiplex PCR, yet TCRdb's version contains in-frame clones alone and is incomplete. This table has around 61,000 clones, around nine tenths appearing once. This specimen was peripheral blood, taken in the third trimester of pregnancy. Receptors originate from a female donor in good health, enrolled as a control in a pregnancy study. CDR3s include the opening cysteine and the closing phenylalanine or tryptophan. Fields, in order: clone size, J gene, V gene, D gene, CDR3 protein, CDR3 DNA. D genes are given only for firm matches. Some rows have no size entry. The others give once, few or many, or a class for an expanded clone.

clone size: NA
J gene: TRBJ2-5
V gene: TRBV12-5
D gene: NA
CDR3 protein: CASGLAETQYF
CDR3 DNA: TGTGCTAGTGGTTTGGCGGAGACCCAGTACTTC

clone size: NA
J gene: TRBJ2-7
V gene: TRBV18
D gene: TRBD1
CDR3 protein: CASFPGTGSHEQYF
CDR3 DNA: TGTGCCAGCTTTCCCGGGACAGGGAGCCACGAGCAGTACTTC

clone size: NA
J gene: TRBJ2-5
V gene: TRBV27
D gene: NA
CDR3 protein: CASSIRGGPRETQYF
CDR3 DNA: TGTGCCAGCAGTATCCGCGGGGGCCCCCGGGAGACCCAGTACTTC

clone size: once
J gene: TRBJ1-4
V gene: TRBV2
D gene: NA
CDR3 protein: CASKEVAGGPEKLFF
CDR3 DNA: TGTGCCAGCAAGGAGGTGGCGGGCGGACCTGAAAAACTGTTTTTT

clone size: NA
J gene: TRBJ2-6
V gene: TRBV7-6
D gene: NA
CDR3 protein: CASSLASGANVLTF
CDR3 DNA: TGTGCCAGCAGCTTAGCGAGTGGGGCCAACGTCCTGACTTTC

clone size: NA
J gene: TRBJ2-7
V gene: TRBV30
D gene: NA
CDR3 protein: CAWGAGSYEQYF
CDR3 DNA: TGTGCCTGGGGGGCGGGGTCCTACGAGCAGTACTTC

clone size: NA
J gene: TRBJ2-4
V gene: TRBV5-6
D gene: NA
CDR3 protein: CASSRTWGPKNIQYF
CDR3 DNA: TGTGCCAGCAGCCGGACCTGGGGGCCTAAAAACATTCAGTACTTC

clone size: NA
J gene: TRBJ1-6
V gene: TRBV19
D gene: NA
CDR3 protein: CASSTYRESGSPLHF
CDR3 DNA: TGTGCCAGTAGTACCTACAGGGAGTCAGGGTCACCCCTCCACTTT

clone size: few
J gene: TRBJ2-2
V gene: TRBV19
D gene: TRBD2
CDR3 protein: CASSKGTSGAHTGELFF
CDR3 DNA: TGTGCCAGTAGTAAGGGTACTAGCGGGGCCCACACCGGGGAGCTGTTTTTT

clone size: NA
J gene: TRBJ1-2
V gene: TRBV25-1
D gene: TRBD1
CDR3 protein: CASSPGQGLAYYGYTF
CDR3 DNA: TGTGCCAGCAGTCCTGGACAGGGCCTGGCTTACTATGGCTACACCTTC

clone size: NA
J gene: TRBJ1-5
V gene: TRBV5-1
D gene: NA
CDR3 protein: CASSLDGQNQPQHF
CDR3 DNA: TGCGCCAGCAGCCTGGATGGGCAGAATCAGCCCCAGCATTTT

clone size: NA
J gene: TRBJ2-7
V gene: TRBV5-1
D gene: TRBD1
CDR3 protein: CASSPGTVSSYEQYF
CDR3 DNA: TGCGCCAGCAGCCCTGGGACAGTGAGCTCCTACGAGCAGTACTTC

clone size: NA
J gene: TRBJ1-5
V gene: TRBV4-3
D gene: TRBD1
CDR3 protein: CASSQDVGQTGTTQHF
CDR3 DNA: TGCGCCAGCAGCCAAGATGTGGGACAGACAGGGACGACCCAGCATTTT

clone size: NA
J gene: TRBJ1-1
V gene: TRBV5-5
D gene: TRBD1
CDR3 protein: CASSLEDRGLNTEAFF
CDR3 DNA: TGTGCCAGCAGCTTGGAGGACAGGGGGCTAAACACTGAAGCTTTCTTT

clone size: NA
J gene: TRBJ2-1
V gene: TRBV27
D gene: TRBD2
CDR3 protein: CASGASGNSYNEQFF
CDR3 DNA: TGTGCCAGCGGGGCTAGCGGGAACTCTTACAATGAGCAGTTCTTC

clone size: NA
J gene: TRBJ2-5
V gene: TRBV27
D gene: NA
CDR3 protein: CASSFRPSTYQETQYF
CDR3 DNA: TGTGCCAGCAGTTTTCGTCCGTCAACATACCAAGAGACCCAGTACTTC

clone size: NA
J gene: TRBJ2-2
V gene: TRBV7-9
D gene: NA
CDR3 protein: CAITRGTLTGELFF
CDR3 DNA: TGTGCCATTACCCGGGGGACTCTGACCGGGGAGCTGTTTTTT

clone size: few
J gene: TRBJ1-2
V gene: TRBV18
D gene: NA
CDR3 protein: CASTPTRGVVYGYTF
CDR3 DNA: TGTGCCAGCACCCCTACCAGGGGCGTCGTATATGGCTACACCTTC

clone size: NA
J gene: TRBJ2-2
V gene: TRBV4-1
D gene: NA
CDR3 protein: CASSQEGGGAAGELFF
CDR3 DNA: TGCGCCAGCAGCCAAGAGGGCGGAGGGGCGGCCGGGGAGCTGTTTTTT

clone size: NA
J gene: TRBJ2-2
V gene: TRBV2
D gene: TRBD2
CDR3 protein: CASRSGTRGTGELFF
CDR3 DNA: TGTGCCAGCAGATCCGGGACTAGAGGCACCGGGGAGCTGTTTTTT

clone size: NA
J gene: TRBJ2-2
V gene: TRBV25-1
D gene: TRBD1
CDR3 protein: CASSVRTTGGTGELFF
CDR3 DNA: TGTGCCAGCAGTGTCCGCACCACAGGGGGCACCGGGGAGCTGTTTTTT

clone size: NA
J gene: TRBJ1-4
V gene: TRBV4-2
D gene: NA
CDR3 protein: CASSPEGTLLDEKLFF
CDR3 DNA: TGTGCCAGCAGCCCTGAGGGTACCCTCCTAGATGAAAAACTGTTTTTT